What follows are 5 T cell receptor beta chains derived from one specimen sequenced in a study of shared clonotypes between healthy human individuals. Clones were read by immunoSEQ multiplex PCR, and TCRdb kept only the in-frame ones, dropping some. The sample shows over a million clones, around 78% of them seen only once. Sequences were obtained from memory CD4+ T cells from PBMCs. Subset indicated: CD45RA-negative fraction. These receptors were obtained from a man aged 18 to 35 in good health. Some clones in this sample may be carry-over from other donors' samples.

This clone has just a few counts. CDR3 nucleotide sequence: TGTGCCTGGACTCCTGACAGGGCCTACGAGCAGTACTTC. Amino acid sequence: CAWTPDRAYEQYF. The V and J genes are TRBV30 and TRBJ2-7; 7 nucleotides align to TRBD1. V shed 4 bases, J shed 2 bases, and the junction held 5 bases outside the gene matches. Per the germline V gene, CDR1 is GTSNPN and CDR2 is SVGIG (reference sequence). This CDR3 region has 13 residues.

This clone occurred once. This CDR3 is CASSFLQGESGELFF. The DNA for the CDR3 is TGTGCCAGCAGCTTCCTTCAGGGAGAGTCCGGGGAGCTGTTTTTT. The J gene is TRBJ2-2, the V gene TRBV9; D assignment may be TRBD1 or TRBD2 (5 bases each). Trimming took 4 bases from V and 6 from J, leaving 16 bases between them. This CDR3 has 15 residues. Germline CDR1 reads SGDLS; CDR2 reads YYNGEE.

This chain connects TRBV5-4 to TRBJ2-3; D might be TRBD2 (6 bases). The CDR3 has 16 amino acids. Germline CDR1 SGHNT, CDR2 YYREEE (reference sequence). V shed 1 base and J shed 4 bases, with 16 bases lying between them. The CDR3 spells CASSLLIASGADTQYF. The CDR3 DNA sequence: TGTGCCAGCAGCTTGTTGATCGCCTCGGGGGCAGATACGCAGTATTTT.

Turning to this clone: An end of the junction differs from the germline gene, which may be a read error. The chain joins TRBV7-7 to TRBJ2-5; TRBD1 is a possible D gene (6 bases). This CDR3 spans 16 amino acids. CDR1 is SSHAT and CDR2 is FNYEAQ in the germline V gene (reference sequence). The CDR3 sequence: CASSHNLGGQEEIQYF. CDR3 nucleotides: TGTGCCAGCAGCCATAATTTAGGGGGACAAGAAGAGATCCAGTACTTC.

This clone was seen at least ten times. The chain carries TRBV2 and TRBJ1-1; possibly TRBD1 for D (5 bases). V dropped 1 base and J dropped 7 bases, with 10 bases sitting between them. Germline-derived CDR1 and CDR2 are SNHLY and FYNNEI. The length of the CDR3 is 13 residues. This CDR3 is CASSEGQTLEAFF. The DNA of the CDR3 is TGTGCCAGCAGTGAAGGACAGACCCTTGAAGCTTTCTTT.